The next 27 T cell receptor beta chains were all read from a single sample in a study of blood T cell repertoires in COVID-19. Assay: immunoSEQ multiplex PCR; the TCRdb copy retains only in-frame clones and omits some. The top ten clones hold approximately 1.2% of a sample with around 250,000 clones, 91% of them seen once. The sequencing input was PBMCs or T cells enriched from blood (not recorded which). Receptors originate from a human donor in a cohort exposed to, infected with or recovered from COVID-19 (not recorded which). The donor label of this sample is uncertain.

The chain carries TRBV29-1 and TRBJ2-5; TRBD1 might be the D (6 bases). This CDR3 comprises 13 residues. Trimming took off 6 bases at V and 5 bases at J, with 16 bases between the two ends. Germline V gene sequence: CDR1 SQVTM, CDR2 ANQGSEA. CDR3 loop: CSVGQRLKETQYF. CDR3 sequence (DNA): TGCAGCGTAGGACAGAGGCTTAAGGAGACCCAGTACTTC.

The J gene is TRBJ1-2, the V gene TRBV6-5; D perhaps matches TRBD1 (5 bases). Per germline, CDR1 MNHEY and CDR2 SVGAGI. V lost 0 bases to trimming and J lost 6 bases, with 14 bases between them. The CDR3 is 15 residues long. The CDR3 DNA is TGTGCCAGCAGTTACTCGGGTAGTCAGGGTGATGGCTACACCTTC. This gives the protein CASSYSGSQGDGYTF.

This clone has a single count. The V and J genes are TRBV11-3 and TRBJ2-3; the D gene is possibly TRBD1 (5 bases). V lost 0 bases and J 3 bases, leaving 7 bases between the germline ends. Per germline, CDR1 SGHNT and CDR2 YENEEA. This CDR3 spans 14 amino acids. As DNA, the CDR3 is TGTGCCAGCAGCTTAGACAGGGCTACAGATACGCAGTATTTT. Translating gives CASSLDRATDTQYF.

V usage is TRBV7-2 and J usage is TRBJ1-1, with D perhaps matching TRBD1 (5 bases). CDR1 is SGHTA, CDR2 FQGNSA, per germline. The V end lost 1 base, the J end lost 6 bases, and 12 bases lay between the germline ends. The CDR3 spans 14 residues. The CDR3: CASSLEPGEAEAFF. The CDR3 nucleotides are TGTGCCAGCAGCTTAGAGCCGGGGGAGGCTGAAGCTTTCTTT.

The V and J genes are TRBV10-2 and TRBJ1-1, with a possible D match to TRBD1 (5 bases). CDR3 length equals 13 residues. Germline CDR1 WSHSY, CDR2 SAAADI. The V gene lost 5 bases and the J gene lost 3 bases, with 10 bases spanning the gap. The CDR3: CASSPQGDTEAFF. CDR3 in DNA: TGCGCCAGCAGTCCTCAGGGTGACACTGAAGCTTTCTTT.

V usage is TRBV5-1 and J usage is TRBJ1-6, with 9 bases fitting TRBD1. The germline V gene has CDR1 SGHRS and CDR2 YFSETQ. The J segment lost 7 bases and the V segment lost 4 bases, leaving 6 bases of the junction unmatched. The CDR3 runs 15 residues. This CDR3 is CASSRLGQGNSPLHF. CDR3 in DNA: TGCGCCAGCAGCCGCCTGGGACAGGGAAATTCACCCCTCCACTTT.

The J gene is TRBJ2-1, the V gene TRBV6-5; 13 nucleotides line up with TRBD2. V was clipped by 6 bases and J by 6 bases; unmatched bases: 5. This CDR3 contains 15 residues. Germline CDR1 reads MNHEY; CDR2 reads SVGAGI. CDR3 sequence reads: CASRLAGGRRNEQFF. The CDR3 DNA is TGTGCCAGCAGACTAGCGGGGGGGCGGCGCAATGAGCAGTTCTTC.

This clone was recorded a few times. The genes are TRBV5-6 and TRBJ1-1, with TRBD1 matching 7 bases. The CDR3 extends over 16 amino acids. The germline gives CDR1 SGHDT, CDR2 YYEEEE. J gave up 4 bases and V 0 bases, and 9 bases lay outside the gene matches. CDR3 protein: CASSLVGTGAGTEAFF. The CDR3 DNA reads TGTGCCAGCAGCTTGGTCGGAACAGGGGCTGGCACTGAAGCTTTCTTT. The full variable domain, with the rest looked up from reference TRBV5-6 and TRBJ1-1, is DAGVTQSPTHLIKTRGQQVTLRCSPKSGHDTVSWYQQALGQGPQFIFQYYEEEERQRGNFPDRFSGHQFPNYSSELNVNALLLGDSALYLCASSLVGTGAGTEAFFGQGTRLTVV.

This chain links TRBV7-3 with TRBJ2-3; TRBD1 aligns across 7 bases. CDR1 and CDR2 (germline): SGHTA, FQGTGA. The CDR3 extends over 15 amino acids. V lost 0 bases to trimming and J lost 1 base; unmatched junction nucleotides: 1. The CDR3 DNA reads TGTGCCAGCAGCTTAACAGGGGGCGGCACAGATACGCAGTATTTT. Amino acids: CASSLTGGGTDTQYF.

The CDR3 nucleotides are TGTGCCATCAGTGTCGGAGGGACTACCAGCAAAGGCTACACCTTC. This encodes CAISVGGTTSKGYTF. The V and J genes are TRBV10-3 and TRBJ1-2, with TRBD1 as a possible D gene (5 bases). This CDR3 region has 15 residues. The ends were cut back, 4 bases at V and 8 bases at J, with 20 bases in the middle. Germline V gives CDR1 ENHRY, CDR2 SYGVKD.

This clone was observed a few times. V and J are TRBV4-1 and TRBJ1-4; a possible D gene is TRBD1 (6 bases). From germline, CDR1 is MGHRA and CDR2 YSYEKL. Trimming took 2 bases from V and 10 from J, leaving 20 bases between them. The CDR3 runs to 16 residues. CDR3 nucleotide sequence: TGCGCCAGCAGCCAAAATCACAGGGCGCCATGGGGAAAACTGTTTTTT. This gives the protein CASSQNHRAPWGKLFF.

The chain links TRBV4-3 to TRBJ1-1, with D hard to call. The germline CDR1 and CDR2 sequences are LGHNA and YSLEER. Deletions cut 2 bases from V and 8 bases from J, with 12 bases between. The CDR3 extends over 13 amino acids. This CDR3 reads CASSQTIGAEAFF. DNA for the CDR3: TGCGCCAGCAGCCAAACAATAGGAGCCGAAGCTTTCTTT.

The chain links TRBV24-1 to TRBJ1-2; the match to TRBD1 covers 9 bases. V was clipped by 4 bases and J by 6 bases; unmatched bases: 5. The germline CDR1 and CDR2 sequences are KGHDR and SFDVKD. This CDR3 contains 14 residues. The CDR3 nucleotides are TGTGCCACCAGTGACGCCACAGGGGGCAATGGCTACACCTTC. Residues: CATSDATGGNGYTF.

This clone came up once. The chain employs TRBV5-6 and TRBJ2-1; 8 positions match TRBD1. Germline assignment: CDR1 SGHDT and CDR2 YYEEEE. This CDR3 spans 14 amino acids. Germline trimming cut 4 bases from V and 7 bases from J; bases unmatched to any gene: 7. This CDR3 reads CASSSVDRENEQFF. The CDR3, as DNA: TGTGCCAGCAGCAGTGTGGACAGGGAAAATGAGCAGTTCTTC.

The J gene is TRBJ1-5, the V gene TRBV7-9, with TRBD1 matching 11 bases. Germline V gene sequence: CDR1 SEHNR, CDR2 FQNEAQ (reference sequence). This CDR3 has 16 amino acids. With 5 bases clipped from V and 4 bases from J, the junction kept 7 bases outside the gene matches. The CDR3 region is CASSRTGGRGNQPQHF. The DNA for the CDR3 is TGTGCCAGCAGCCGGACAGGGGGCAGAGGGAATCAGCCCCAGCATTTT.

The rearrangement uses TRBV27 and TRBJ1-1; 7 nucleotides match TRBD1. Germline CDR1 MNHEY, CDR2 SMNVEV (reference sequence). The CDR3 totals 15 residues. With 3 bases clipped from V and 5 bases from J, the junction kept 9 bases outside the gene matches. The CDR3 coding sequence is TGTGCCAGCAGTTTTGGACGGACAGGCTTGACTGAAGCTTTCTTT. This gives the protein CASSFGRTGLTEAFF.

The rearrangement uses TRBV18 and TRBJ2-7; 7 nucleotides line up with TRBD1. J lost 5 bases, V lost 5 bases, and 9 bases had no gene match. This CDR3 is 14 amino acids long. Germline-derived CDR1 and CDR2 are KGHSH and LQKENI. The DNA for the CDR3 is TGTGCCAGCTCATACGAACAGGGGTACCACGAGCAGTACTTC. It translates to CASSYEQGYHEQYF.

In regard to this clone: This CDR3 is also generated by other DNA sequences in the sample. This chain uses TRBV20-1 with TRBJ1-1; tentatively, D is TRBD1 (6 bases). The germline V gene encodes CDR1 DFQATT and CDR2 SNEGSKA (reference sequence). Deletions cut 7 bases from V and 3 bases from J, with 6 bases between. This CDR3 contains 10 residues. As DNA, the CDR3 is TGCAGTGGGGGGCACACTGAAGCTTTCTTT. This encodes CSGGHTEAFF.

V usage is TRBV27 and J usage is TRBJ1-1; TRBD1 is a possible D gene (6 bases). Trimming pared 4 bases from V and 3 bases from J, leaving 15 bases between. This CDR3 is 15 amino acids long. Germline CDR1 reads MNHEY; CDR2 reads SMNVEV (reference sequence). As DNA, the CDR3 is TGTGCCAGCAGTTCTCAGGGGCCCCATTACACTGAAGCTTTCTTT. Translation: CASSSQGPHYTEAFF.

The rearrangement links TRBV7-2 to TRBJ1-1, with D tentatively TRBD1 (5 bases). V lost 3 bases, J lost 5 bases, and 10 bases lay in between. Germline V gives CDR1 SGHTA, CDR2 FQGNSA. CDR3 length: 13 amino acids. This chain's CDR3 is CASSLARETEAFF. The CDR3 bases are TGTGCCAGCAGCTTGGCCAGGGAAACTGAAGCTTTCTTT.

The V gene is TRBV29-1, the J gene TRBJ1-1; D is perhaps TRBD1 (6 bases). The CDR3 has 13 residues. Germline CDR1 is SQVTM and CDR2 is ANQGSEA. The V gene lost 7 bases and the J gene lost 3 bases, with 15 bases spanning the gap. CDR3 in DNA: TGCAGCGGTACCAAACAGGGAGACACTGAAGCTTTCTTT. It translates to CSGTKQGDTEAFF.

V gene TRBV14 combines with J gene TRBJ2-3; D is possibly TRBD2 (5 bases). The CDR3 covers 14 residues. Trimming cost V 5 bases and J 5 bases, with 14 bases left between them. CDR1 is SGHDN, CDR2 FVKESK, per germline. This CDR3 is CASSGRQLGDTQYF. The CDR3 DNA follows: TGTGCCAGCAGCGGCCGCCAACTAGGAGATACGCAGTATTTT.

The CDR3 sequence is CASFRGLTGELFF. CDR3 coding DNA: TGTGCCAGCTTCAGGGGGCTGACCGGGGAGCTGTTTTTT. The genes are TRBV7-9 and TRBJ2-2; 8 positions match TRBD1. This CDR3 comprises 13 residues. With V trimmed by 8 bases and J by 5 bases, 4 bases remained unmatched. Germline lookup yields CDR1 SEHNR and CDR2 FQNEAQ (reference sequence).

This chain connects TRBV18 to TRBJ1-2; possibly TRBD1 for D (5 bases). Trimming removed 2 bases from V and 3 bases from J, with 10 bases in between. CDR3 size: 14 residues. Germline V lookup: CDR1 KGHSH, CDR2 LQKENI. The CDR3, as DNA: TGTGCCAGCTCACCAGTCGACAGCCACTATGGCTACACCTTC. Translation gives CASSPVDSHYGYTF.

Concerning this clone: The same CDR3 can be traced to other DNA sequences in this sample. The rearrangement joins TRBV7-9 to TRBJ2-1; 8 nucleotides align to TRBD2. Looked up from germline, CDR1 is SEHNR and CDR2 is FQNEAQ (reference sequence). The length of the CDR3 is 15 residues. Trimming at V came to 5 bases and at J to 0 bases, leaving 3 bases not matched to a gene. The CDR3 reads CASSARGASYNEQFF. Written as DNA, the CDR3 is TGTGCCAGCAGCGCGCGGGGGGCCTCCTACAATGAGCAGTTCTTC.

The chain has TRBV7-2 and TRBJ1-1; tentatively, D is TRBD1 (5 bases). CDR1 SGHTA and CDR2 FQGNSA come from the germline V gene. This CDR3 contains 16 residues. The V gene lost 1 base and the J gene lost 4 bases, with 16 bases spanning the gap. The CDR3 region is CASSLVPPGGITEAFF. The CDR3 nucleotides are TGTGCCAGCAGCTTAGTACCCCCGGGGGGGATCACTGAAGCTTTCTTT.

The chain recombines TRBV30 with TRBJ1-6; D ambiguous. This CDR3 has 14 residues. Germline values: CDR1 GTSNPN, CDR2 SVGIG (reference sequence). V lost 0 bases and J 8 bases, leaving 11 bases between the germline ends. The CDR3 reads CAWSVTHGDSPLHF. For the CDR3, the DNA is TGTGCCTGGAGTGTAACGCATGGAGATTCACCCCTCCACTTT.